The clone carrying this T cell receptor beta chain has only a few counts. Antigen unknown. The PCR used 60 Vbeta and 13 Jbeta primers. The method was immunoSEQ multiplex PCR; TCRdb's version includes in-frame clones alone and lacks a portion of them. The profile shows roughly 190,000 clones, about three quarters of them singletons. This entry belongs to a study of cytomegalovirus exposure and HLA in healthy donors. Study-wide findings and caveats: Presence/absence analyses rested on an assumption that sequencing depth was roughly uniform across donors. The majority of CMV-associated TCR beta chains were reported as apparently HLA-restricted in a later analysis.

There are 11 residues in the CDR3. Trimming cost V 2 bases and J 9 bases, with 7 bases left between them. The germline V gene has CDR1 MNHEY and CDR2 SVGAGI. This TCR came from a female donor in good health and CMV-seronegative. Input material: PBMCs. The chain has TRBV6-5 and TRBJ1-1; D is ambiguous. The CDR3 here is CASSYAGKAFF. CDR3 DNA sequence: TGTGCCAGCAGTTACGCCGGGAAAGCTTTCTTT.